Below, 7 T cell receptor beta chains from the same sample are listed, as sequenced in a study of identical twins. Using its own MiXCR run on the 5' RACE reads, TCRdb lists one record per CDR3 protein. The profile shows about 1.7 million distinct CDR3 sequences, less than 40% of them singletons. Sequencing was performed on cord blood. The receptor set was obtained from a newborn girl in good health.

This clonotype appeared a few times. The chain couples TRBV6-1 to TRBJ1-2, with D possibly being TRBD1 (6 bases). V gave up 5 bases and J gave up 1 base, with 8 bases separating them. The CDR3 has 13 residues. Germline assignment: CDR1 MNHNS and CDR2 SASEGT. CDR3 nucleotides: TGTGCCAGCAGTACAGGGTTTAACTATGGCTACACCTTC. Its protein product is CASSTGFNYGYTF.

The chain uses TRBV7-2 and TRBJ2-7, with D possibly TRBD1 on 6 matching bases. Germline assignment: CDR1 SGHTA and CDR2 FQGNSA. Trimming removed 3 bases from V and 4 bases from J, with 10 bases in between. CDR3 size: 13 residues. CDR3: CASSFQGLYEQYF. In DNA, the CDR3 is TGTGCCAGCAGCTTTCAGGGGTTGTACGAGCAGTACTTC.

The chain is built from TRBV10-3 and TRBJ1-2; possible D gene TRBD1, 5 bases. The CDR3 length is 14 residues. CDR1 ENHRY and CDR2 SYGVKD come from the germline V gene. Trimming pared 4 bases from V and 5 bases from J, leaving 14 bases between. The CDR3 DNA reads as TGTGCCATCAGTGGGGACCAAATGACGTATGGCTACACCTTC. Protein: CAISGDQMTYGYTF.

The chain uses TRBV29-1 and TRBJ2-7; 9 nucleotides match TRBD1. This CDR3 has 14 amino acids. CDR1 and CDR2 (germline): SQVTM, ANQGSEA. The junction had 5 bases not matched to a gene; V was cut back by 0 bases and J by 5 bases. The CDR3 loop is CSVEDRRTGDEQYF. In nucleotides, the CDR3 is TGCAGCGTTGAAGACAGGCGGACAGGGGACGAGCAGTACTTC.

Many counts were recorded for this clonotype. J is TRBJ2-7 and V is TRBV10-3; no reliable D call. CDR1 ENHRY and CDR2 SYGVKD come from the germline V gene. The CDR3 runs 12 residues. Trimming removed 6 bases at V and 1 base at J, with 7 bases between. CDR3 coding DNA: TGTGCCATCAGCGTACAATCCTACGAGCAGTACTTC. Its protein is CAISVQSYEQYF.

V usage is TRBV7-9 and J usage is TRBJ2-3; the match to TRBD1 covers 7 bases. Trimming took 1 base from V and 1 from J; bases not matched to a gene: 11. The CDR3 loop spans 18 amino acids. The germline V gene has CDR1 SEHNR and CDR2 FQNEAQ (reference sequence). The CDR3 nucleotides read TGTGCCAGCAGCTTAGAAGTTCTGTCGGGACAGCGCACAGATACGCAGTATTTT. Its protein product is CASSLEVLSGQRTDTQYF.

Only a few counts were recorded for this clonotype. The chain joins TRBV7-2 to TRBJ2-7; no definite D call. There are 13 residues in the CDR3. Looked up from germline, CDR1 is SGHTA and CDR2 is FQGNSA. V gave up 5 bases and J gave up 3 bases, with 11 bases separating them. The CDR3 loop is CASSPTAIYEQYF. The CDR3 DNA reads as TGTGCCAGCAGCCCCACGGCCATCTACGAGCAGTACTTC.